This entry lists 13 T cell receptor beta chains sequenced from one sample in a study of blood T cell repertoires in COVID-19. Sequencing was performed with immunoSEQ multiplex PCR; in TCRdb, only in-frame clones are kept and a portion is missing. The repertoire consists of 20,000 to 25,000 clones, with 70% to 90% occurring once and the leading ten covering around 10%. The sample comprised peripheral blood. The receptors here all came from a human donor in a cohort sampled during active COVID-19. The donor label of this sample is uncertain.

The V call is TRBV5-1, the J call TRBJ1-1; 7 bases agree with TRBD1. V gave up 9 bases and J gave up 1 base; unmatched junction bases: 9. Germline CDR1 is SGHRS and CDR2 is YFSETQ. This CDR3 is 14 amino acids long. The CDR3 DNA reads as TGCGCCACCAGGGAGGGGGCAGCGAACACTGAAGCTTTCTTT. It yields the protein CATREGAANTEAFF.

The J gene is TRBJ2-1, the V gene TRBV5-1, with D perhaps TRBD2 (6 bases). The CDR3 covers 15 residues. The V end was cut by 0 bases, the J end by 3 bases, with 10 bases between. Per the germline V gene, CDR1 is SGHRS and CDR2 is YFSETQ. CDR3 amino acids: CASSLAEGHYNEQFF. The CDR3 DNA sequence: TGCGCCAGCAGCTTGGCGGAGGGCCACTACAATGAGCAGTTCTTC.

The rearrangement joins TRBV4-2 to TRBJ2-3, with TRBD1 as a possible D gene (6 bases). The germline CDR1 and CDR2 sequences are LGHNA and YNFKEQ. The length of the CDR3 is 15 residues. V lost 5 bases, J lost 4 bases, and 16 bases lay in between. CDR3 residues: CASSVRGLGADTQYF. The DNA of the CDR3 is TGTGCCAGCAGCGTCAGGGGCTTGGGGGCAGATACGCAGTATTTT.

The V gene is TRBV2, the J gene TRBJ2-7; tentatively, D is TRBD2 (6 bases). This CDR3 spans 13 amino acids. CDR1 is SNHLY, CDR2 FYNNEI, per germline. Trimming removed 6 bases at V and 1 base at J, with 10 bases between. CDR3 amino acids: CASRGAGSYEQYF. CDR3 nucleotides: TGTGCCAGCAGAGGCGCGGGGTCCTACGAGCAGTACTTC.

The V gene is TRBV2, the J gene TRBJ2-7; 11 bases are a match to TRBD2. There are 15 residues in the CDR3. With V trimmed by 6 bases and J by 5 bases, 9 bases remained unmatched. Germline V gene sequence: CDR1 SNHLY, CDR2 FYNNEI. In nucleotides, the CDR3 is TGTGCCAGCAGCCCCTTAGCGGGGGGGGGTCACGAGCAGTACTTC. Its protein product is CASSPLAGGGHEQYF.

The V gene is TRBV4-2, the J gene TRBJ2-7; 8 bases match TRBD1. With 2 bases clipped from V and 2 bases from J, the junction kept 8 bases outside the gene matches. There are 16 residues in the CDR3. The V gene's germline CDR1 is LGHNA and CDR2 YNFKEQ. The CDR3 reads CASSQYRGTDTYEQYF. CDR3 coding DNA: TGTGCCAGCAGCCAATACAGGGGGACCGACACCTACGAGCAGTACTTC.

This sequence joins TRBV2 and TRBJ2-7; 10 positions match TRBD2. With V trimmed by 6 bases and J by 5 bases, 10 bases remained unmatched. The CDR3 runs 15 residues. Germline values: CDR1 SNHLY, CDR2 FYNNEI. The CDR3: CASRLLGTSVDEQYF. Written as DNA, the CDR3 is TGTGCCAGCAGGCTTTTAGGGACTAGCGTGGACGAGCAGTACTTC.

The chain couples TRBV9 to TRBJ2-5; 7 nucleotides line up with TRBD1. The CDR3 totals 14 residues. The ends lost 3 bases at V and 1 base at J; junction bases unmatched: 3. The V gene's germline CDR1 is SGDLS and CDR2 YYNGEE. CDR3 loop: CASSARTGQETQYF. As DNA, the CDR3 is TGTGCCAGCAGCGCAAGGACAGGCCAAGAGACCCAGTACTTC.

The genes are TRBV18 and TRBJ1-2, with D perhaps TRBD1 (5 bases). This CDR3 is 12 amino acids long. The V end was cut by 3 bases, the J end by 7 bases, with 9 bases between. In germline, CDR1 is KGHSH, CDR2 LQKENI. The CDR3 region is CASSPQGGGYTF. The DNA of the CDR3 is TGTGCCAGCTCACCGCAGGGTGGTGGCTACACCTTC.

The CDR3 DNA is TGCGCCAGCAGCCCTCACAGGGGTGGGACCCCCGGGGAGCTGTTTTTT. It encodes CASSPHRGGTPGELFF. V usage is TRBV5-1 and J usage is TRBJ2-2; 7 nucleotides agree with TRBD1. Germline CDR1 and CDR2: SGHRS and YFSETQ. There are 16 residues in the CDR3. The J segment lost 6 bases and the V segment lost 4 bases, leaving 12 bases of the junction unmatched.

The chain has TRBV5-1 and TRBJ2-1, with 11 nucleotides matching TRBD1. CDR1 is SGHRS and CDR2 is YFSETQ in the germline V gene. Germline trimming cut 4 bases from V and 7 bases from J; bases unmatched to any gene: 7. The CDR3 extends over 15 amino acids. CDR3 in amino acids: CASSPRTGGGNEQFF. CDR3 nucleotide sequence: TGCGCCAGCAGCCCCCGGACAGGGGGCGGGAATGAGCAGTTCTTC.

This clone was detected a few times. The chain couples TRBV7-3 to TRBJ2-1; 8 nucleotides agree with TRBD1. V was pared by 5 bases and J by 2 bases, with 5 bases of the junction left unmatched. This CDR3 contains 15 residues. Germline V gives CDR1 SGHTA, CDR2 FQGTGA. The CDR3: CASSPDRVTYNEQFF. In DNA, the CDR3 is TGTGCCAGCAGCCCGGACAGGGTTACCTACAATGAGCAGTTCTTC. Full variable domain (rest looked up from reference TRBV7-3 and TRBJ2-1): GAGVSQTPSNKVTEKGKYVELRCDPISGHTALYWYRQSLGQGPEFLIYFQGTGAADDSGLPNDRFFAVRPEGSVSTLKIQRTERGDSAVYLCASSPDRVTYNEQFFGPGTRLTVL.

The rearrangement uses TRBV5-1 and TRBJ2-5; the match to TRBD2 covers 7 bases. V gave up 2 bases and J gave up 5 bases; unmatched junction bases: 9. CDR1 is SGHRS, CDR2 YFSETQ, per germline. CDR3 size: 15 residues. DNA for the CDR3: TGCGCCAGCAGCTTATCGGCGGGAGCGGGGGAGACCCAGTACTTC. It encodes CASSLSAGAGETQYF.